This TCR beta chain was identified during a study of T-cell reconstitution after alpha-beta-depleted transplantation in children. Findings and limits, study-wide: One year after transplant, T-cell counts and diversity came mostly from newly produced T cells. There were some patients whose high TCRbeta diversity at day 60 came from surviving recipient T cells and thymic progenitors. After transplant, at about two months, alpha-beta T cells were reportedly derived from several hundred expanded graft clones.

Unique molecular identifiers were incorporated when the TCRbeta library was constructed. TCRdb itself ran the PCR reads through MiXCR, one entry per CDR3 protein. The data hold approximately 120,000 distinct CDR3 sequences, with roughly 9.7% observed a single time. Points on this clonotype: What it binds is unknown.

The clonotype comes from a girl less than two years old who had a stem cell transplant for combined immunodeficiency, so the T cells may come from the graft donor. The input for sequencing was PBMCs, mostly from graft donor cells, taken 180 days after TCRalphabeta/CD19-depleted stem cell transplant.

For the CDR3, the DNA is TGCGCCAGCAGCGATGGGGGCACCGGGGAGCTGTTTTTT. The encoded protein is CASSDGGTGELFF. The V call is TRBV5-1, the J call TRBJ2-2; D tentatively fits TRBD1 or TRBD2 (5 bases each). The CDR3 has 13 residues. Germline V gene lookup returns CDR1 SGHRS and CDR2 YFSETQ. Deletions cut 4 bases from V and 4 bases from J, with 8 bases between. The full variable domain, rest sourced from reference TRBV5-1 and TRBJ2-2, is KAGVTQTPRYLIKTRGQQVTLSCSPISGHRSVSWYQQTPGQGLQFLFEYFSETQRNKGNFPGRFSGRQFSNSRSEMNVSTLELGDSALYLCASSDGGTGELFFGEGSRLTVL.